This T cell receptor beta chain was captured by sequencing in a study of control samples from healthy donors and cancer patients. Deletions cut 2 bases from V and 3 bases from J, with 8 bases between. The CDR3 runs 13 residues. CDR1 and CDR2 (germline): WNHNN, SYGVQD (reference sequence). Generated by immunoSEQ multiplex PCR, the TCRdb table keeps only in-frame clones and is missing some. The sample contains about 170,000 clones, approximately 92% of which appear only once. Source material: blood. The chain is built from TRBV10-1 and TRBJ2-7; a possible D gene is TRBD1 (5 bases). The clonotype comes from a woman aged 55-75 years in good health. CDR3 in amino acids: CASSETGFYEQYF. The CDR3 region has the DNA TGCGCCAGCAGTGAGACAGGATTCTACGAGCAGTACTTC.